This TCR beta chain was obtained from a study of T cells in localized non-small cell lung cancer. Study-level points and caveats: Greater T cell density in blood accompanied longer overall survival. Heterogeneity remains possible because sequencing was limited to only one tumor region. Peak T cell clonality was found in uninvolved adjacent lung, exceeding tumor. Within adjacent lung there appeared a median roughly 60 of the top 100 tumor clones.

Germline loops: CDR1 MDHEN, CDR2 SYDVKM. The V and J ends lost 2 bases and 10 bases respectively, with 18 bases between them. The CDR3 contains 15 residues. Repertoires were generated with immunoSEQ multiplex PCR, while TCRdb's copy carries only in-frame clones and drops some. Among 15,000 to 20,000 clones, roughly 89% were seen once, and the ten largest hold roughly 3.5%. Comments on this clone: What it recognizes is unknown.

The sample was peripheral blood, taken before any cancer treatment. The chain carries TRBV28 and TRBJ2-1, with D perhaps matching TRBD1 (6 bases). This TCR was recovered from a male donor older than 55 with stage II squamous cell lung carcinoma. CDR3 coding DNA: TGTGCCAGCAGTTTAACGGGACACCTAAAGGGCGAGCAGTTCTTC. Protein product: CASSLTGHLKGEQFF.